Here is one T cell receptor beta chain with its context. The antigen remains unidentified. Profiled with immunoSEQ multiplex PCR; TCRdb holds only in-frame clones, not every one. Altogether 100,000 or so clones are present, about 86% being singletons, with the ten largest covering about 4%. This record comes from a study of cytomegalovirus exposure and HLA in healthy donors. The CDR3 runs to 16 residues. V trimming: 4 bases; J trimming: 2 bases; junction bases outside the gene matches: 8. CDR1 and CDR2 (germline): SGHRS, YFSETQ. Whole-study results and caveats: Many donors carried some public TCRs, although rarity characterized most TCR sequences. According to a subsequent analysis, TCR clusters identified in the first cohort showed a tendency to co-occur across the approximately 120 validation repertoires. Reports showed the classifier diagnosing cytomegalovirus status with high specificity and sensitivity.

This TCR came from a woman younger than 35 in good health and CMV-seropositive. The chain couples TRBV5-1 to TRBJ2-5; 10 bases are shared with TRBD2. What was sequenced was PBMCs. The CDR3 region is CASSILGTSAQETQYF. In DNA, the CDR3 is TGCGCCAGCAGCATTCTAGGGACTAGCGCGCAAGAGACCCAGTACTTC.